This T cell receptor (beta chain) is from a study of cytomegalovirus exposure and HLA in healthy donors. This CDR3 contains 16 residues. From germline, CDR1 is MGHDK and CDR2 SYGVNS. V lost 1 base and J 8 bases, leaving 17 bases between the germline ends. Both 60 Vbeta primers and 13 Jbeta primers went into the PCR. This table comes from immunoSEQ multiplex PCR, and its TCRdb copy is limited to in-frame clones, with some not included. The data show approximately 76,000 clones, with 65% to 85% seen just once and about 16% held by the top ten. This clone was seen once. Its target is not known. The study, taken as a whole, reports: TCR sequences were mostly rare, though some public TCRs occurred in many donors.

The chain carries TRBV25-1 and TRBJ1-4; the D gene is possibly TRBD1 (6 bases). The origin of this receptor is a woman in her forties in good health and CMV-seropositive. Sequencing was carried out using PBMCs. The CDR3 nucleotides are TGTGCCAGCAGTGAATCTGGCGGGGGCGGGCGAGAAAAACTGTTTTTT. Its protein is CASSESGGGGREKLFF.